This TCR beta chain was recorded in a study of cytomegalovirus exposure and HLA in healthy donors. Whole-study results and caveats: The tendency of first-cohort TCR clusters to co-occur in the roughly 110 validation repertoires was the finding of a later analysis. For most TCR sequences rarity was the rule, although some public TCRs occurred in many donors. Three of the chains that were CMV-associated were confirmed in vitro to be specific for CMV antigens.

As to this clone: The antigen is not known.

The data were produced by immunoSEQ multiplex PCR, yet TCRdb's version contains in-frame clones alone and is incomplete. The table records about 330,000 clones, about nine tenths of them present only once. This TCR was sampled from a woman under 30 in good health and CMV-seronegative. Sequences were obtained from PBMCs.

As DNA, the CDR3 is TGTGCCAGCGCCACCGGGGGGGCTGTGAGCGAGCAGTACTTC. Amino acid sequence: CASATGGAVSEQYF. The chain recombines TRBV7-9 with TRBJ2-7; 8 bases align to TRBD2. Germline values: CDR1 SEHNR, CDR2 FQNEAQ (reference sequence). There are 14 residues in the CDR3. V was pared by 8 bases and J by 6 bases, with 12 bases of the junction left unmatched.